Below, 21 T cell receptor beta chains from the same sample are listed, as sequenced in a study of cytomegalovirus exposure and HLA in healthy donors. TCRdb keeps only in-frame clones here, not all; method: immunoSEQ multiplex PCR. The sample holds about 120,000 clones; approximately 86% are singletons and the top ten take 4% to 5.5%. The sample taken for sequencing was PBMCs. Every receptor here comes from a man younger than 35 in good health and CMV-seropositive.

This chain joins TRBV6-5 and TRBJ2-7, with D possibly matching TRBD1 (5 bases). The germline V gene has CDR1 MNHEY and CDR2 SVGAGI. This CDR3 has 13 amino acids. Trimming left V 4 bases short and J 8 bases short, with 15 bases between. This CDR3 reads CASSSTERGQQYF. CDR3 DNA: TGTGCCAGCAGTTCGACAGAAAGGGGCCAGCAGTACTTC.

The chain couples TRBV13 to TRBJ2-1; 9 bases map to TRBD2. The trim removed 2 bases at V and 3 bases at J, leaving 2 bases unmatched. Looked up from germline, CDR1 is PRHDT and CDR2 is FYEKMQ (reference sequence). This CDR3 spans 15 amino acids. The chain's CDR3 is CASSLRTSVYNEQFF. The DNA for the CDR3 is TGTGCCAGCAGCTTAAGGACTAGCGTCTACAATGAGCAGTTCTTC.

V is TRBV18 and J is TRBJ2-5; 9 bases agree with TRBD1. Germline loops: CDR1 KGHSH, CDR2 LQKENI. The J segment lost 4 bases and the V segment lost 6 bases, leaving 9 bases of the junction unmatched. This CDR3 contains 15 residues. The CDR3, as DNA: TGTGCCAGCTCGCCTCCGGGGACAGGGTCAGAGACCCAGTACTTC. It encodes CASSPPGTGSETQYF.

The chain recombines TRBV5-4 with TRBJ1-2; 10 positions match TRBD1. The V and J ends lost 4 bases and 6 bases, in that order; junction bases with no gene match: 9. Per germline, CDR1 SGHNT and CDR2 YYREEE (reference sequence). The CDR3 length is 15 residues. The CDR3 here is CASSHPGQGKDGYTF. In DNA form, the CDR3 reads TGTGCCAGCAGCCACCCGGGACAGGGGAAGGATGGCTACACCTTC.

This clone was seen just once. CDR3 sequence (DNA): TGTGCCAGCAGCTTAGGGTGGAGAAACTACAATGAGCAGTTCTTC. Its protein product is CASSLGWRNYNEQFF. The chain uses TRBV11-2 and TRBJ2-1; D not resolved. V was cut by 1 base and J by 3 bases, with 10 bases left in between. Germline values: CDR1 SGHAT, CDR2 FQNNGV. The CDR3 consists of 15 residues.

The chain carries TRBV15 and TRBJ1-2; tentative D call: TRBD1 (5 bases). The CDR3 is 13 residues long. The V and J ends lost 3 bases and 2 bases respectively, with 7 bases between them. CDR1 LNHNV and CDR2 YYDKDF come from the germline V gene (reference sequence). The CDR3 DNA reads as TGTGCCACCAGCAGGGGGCTAAACTATGGCTACACCTTC. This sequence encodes CATSRGLNYGYTF.

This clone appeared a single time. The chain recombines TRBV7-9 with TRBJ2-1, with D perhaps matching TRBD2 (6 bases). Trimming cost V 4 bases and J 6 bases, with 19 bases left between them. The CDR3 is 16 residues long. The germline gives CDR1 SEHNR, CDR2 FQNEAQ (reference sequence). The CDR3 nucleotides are TGTGCCAGCAGCTCGCTCGAGACTAGAGAGGTCAATGAGCAGTTCTTC. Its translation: CASSSLETREVNEQFF. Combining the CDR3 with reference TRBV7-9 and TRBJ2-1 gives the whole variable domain DTGVSQNPRHKITKRGQNVTFRCDPISEHNRLYWYRQTLGQGPEFLTYFQNEAQLEKSRLLSDRFSAERPKGSFSTLEIQRTEQGDSAMYLCASSSLETREVNEQFFGPGTRLTVL.

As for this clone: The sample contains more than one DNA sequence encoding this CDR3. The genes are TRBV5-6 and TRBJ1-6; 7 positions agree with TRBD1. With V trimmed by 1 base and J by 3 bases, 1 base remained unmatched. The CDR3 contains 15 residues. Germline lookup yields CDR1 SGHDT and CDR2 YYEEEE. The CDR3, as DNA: TGTGCCAGCAGCTTGCGGACAGGCTATAATTCACCCCTCCACTTT. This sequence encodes CASSLRTGYNSPLHF.

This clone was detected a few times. The CDR3 region has the DNA TGTGCCAGCAGTTTATCGGGCCGCGAGCAGTACTTC. Residues: CASSLSGREQYF. The chain carries TRBV27 and TRBJ2-7; no reliable D call. The CDR3 loop spans 12 amino acids. Germline CDR1 is MNHEY and CDR2 is SMNVEV (reference sequence). V dropped 0 bases and J dropped 6 bases, with 6 bases sitting between them.

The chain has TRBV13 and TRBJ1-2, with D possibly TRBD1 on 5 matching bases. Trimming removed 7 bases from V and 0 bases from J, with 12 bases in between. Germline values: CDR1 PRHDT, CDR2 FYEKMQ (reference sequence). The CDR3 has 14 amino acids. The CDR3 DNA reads TGTGCCAGCAAAACAGGCGGAACTAACTATGGCTACACCTTC. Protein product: CASKTGGTNYGYTF.

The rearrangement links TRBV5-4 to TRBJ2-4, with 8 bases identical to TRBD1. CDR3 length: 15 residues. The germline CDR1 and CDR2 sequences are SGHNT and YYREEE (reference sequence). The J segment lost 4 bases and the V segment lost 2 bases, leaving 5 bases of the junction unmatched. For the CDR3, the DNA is TGTGCCAGCAGCTTCGAGGGACAGGTGAAAAACATTCAGTACTTC. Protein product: CASSFEGQVKNIQYF. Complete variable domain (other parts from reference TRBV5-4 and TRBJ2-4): ETGVTQSPTHLIKTRGQQVTLRCSSQSGHNTVSWYQQALGQGPQFIFQYYREEENGRGNFPPRFSGLQFPNYSSELNVNALELDDSALYLCASSFEGQVKNIQYFGAGTRLSVL.

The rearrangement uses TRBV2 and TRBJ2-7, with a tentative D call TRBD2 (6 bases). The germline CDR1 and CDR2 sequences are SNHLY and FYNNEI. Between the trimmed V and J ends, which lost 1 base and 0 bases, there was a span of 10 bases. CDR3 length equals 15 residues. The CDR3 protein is CASSEGGDLSYEQYF. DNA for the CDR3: TGTGCCAGCAGTGAAGGGGGGGATCTCTCCTACGAGCAGTACTTC. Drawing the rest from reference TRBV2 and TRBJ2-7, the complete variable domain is EPEVTQTPSHQVTQMGQEVILRCVPISNHLYFYWYRQILGQKVEFLVSFYNNEISEKSEIFDDQFSVERPDGSNFTLKIRSTKLEDSAMYFCASSEGGDLSYEQYFGPGTRLTVT.

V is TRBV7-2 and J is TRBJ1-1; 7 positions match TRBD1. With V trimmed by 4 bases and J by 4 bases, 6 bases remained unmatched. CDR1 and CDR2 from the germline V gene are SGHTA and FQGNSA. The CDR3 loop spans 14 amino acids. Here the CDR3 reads CASSSGGFGTEAFF. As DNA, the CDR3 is TGTGCCAGCAGCTCAGGGGGTTTCGGCACTGAAGCTTTCTTT.

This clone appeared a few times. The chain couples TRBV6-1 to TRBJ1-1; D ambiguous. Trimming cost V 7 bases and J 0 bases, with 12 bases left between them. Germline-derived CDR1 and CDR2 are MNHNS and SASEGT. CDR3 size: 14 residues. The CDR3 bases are TGTGCCAGCACCCGGGGTCACATGAACACTGAAGCTTTCTTT. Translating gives CASTRGHMNTEAFF.

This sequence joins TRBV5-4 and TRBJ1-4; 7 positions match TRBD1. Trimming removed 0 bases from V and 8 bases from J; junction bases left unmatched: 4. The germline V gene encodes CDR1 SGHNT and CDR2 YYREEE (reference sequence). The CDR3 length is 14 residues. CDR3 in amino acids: CASSLDRGEEKLFF. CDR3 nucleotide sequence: TGTGCCAGCAGCTTGGACAGGGGTGAGGAAAAACTGTTTTTT. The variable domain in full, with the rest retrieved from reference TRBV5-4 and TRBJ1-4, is ETGVTQSPTHLIKTRGQQVTLRCSSQSGHNTVSWYQQALGQGPQFIFQYYREEENGRGNFPPRFSGLQFPNYSSELNVNALELDDSALYLCASSLDRGEEKLFFGSGTQLSVL.

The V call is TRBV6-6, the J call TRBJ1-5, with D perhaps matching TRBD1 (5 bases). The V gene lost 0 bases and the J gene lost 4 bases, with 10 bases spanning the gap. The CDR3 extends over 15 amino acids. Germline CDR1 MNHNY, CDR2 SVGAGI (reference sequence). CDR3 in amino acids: CASSYSRAGNQPQHF. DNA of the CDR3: TGTGCCAGCAGTTACTCTAGGGCAGGGAATCAGCCCCAGCATTTT.

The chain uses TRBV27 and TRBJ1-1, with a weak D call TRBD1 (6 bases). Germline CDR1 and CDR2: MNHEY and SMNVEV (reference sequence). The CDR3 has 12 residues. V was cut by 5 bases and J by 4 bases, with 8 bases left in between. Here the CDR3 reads CASSTGSTEAFF. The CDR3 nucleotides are TGTGCCAGCAGTACAGGGAGCACTGAAGCTTTCTTT.

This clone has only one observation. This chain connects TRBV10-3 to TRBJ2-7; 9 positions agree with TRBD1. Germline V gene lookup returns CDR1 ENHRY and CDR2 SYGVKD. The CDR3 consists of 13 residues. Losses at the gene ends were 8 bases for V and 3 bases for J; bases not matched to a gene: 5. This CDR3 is CAIGGQGNYEQYF. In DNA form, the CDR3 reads TGTGCCATCGGGGGACAGGGAAACTACGAGCAGTACTTC.

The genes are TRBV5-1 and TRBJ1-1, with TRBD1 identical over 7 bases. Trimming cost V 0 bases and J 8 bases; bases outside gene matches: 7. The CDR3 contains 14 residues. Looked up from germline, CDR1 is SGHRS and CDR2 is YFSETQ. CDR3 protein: CASSLGGGIWEAFF. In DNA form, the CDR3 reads TGCGCCAGCAGCTTGGGAGGGGGCATTTGGGAAGCTTTCTTT.

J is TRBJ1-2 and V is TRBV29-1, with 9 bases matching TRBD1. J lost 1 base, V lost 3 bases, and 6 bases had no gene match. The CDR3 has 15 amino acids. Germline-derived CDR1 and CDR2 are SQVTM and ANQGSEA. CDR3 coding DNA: TGCAGCGTTGAGCTGGACAGGGGATATAACTATGGCTACACCTTC. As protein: CSVELDRGYNYGYTF.

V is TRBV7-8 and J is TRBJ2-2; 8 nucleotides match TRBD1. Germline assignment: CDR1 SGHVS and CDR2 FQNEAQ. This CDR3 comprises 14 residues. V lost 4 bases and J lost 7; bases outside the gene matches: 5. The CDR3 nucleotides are TGTGCCAGCAGCTCCGGACAGGGTGTCGGGGAGCTGTTTTTT. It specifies CASSSGQGVGELFF. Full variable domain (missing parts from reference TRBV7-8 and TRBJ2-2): GAGVSQSPRYKVAKRGQDVALRCDPISGHVSLFWYQQALGQGPEFLTYFQNEAQLDKSGLPSDRFFAERPEGSVSTLKIQRTQQEDSAVYLCASSSGQGVGELFFGEGSRLTVL.